These 22 T cell receptor beta chains originate from one sample sequenced in a study of blood T cell repertoires in COVID-19. The method was immunoSEQ multiplex PCR; TCRdb's version includes in-frame clones alone and lacks a portion of them. The sample lists 150,000 to 200,000 clones, roughly four fifths occurring once. Sequenced material: peripheral blood. All receptors come from a woman aged 30 to 39 with acute or convalescent COVID-19.

The genes are TRBV7-9 and TRBJ1-4, with D tentatively TRBD1 (5 bases). Germline V gene sequence: CDR1 SEHNR, CDR2 FQNEAQ (reference sequence). Trimming took off 9 bases at V and 3 bases at J, with 14 bases between the two ends. The CDR3 is 14 residues long. The CDR3: CASKRGSSNEKLFF. CDR3 DNA: TGTGCCAGTAAGCGGGGCAGTTCTAATGAAAAACTGTTTTTT.

The chain employs TRBV9 and TRBJ2-2; D may be TRBD1 (7 bases). The length of the CDR3 is 15 residues. From germline, CDR1 is SGDLS and CDR2 YYNGEE. V lost 2 bases and J 7 bases, leaving 15 bases between the germline ends. CDR3 amino acids: CASSVAGQGDGELFF. In DNA, the CDR3 is TGTGCCAGCAGCGTTGCGGGGCAGGGGGACGGGGAGCTGTTTTTT.

The chain has TRBV27 and TRBJ1-2; 8 positions agree with TRBD1. Germline trimming cut 3 bases from V and 8 bases from J; bases unmatched to any gene: 11. Germline CDR1 and CDR2: MNHEY and SMNVEV (reference sequence). CDR3 length: 15 residues. In nucleotides, the CDR3 is TGTGCCAGCAGTTTTGGGCAGGGGGCTTTCGAAGGCTACACCTTC. Amino acid sequence: CASSFGQGAFEGYTF.

The CDR3 DNA reads as TGTGCCAGCAGCCTCGTCCAGGGACTTCCCTCCATGAACACTGAAGCTTTCTTT. Its translation: CASSLVQGLPSMNTEAFF. The chain combines TRBV14 with TRBJ1-1, with D maybe TRBD1 (5 bases). This CDR3 is built from 18 residues. Germline CDR1 and CDR2: SGHDN and FVKESK. V dropped 4 bases and J dropped 0 bases, with 21 bases sitting between them.

The V and J genes are TRBV6-5 and TRBJ1-1; D unresolved. V gave up 0 bases and J gave up 1 base, with 12 bases separating them. This CDR3 region has 16 residues. In germline, CDR1 is MNHEY, CDR2 SVGAGI. This CDR3 is CASSYSIQRENTEAFF. The CDR3 DNA reads TGTGCCAGCAGTTACTCGATCCAAAGAGAGAACACTGAAGCTTTCTTT.

The rearrangement links TRBV10-3 to TRBJ1-1; TRBD1 matches 7 bases. V trimming: 4 bases; J trimming: 2 bases; junction bases outside the gene matches: 10. The CDR3 extends over 16 amino acids. The germline CDR1 and CDR2 sequences are ENHRY and SYGVKD. In nucleotides, the CDR3 is TGTGCCATCAGTGGGGGTACAGGGGCGGGAAACACTGAAGCTTTCTTT. Protein product: CAISGGTGAGNTEAFF.

The CDR3 spells CAWSLSGPYEQYF. CDR3 DNA sequence: TGTGCCTGGAGTCTTAGCGGACCCTACGAGCAGTACTTC. The chain recombines TRBV30 with TRBJ2-7; D is perhaps TRBD2 (6 bases). CDR1 and CDR2 from the germline V gene are GTSNPN and SVGIG (reference sequence). This CDR3 comprises 13 residues. V was cut by 2 bases and J by 2 bases, with 10 bases left in between.

As regards this clone: No conserved phenylalanine or tryptophan is present at the end of the CDR3, so a read error is the likely explanation. The DNA is omitted, as the CDR3 cannot be located on it reliably, and the CDR3 follows TCRdb's listing. The J gene is TRBJ1-2, the V gene TRBV6-1; TRBD1, the D gene given by the table, was not confirmed from the DNA. Germline CDR1 reads MNHNS; CDR2 reads SASEGT. Inclusive of both ends, the CDR3 amounts to 10 amino acids. The CDR3 is CASSEETGFV.

Comments on this clone: One end of the junction varies from germline; a read error may be responsible. The chain combines TRBV28 with TRBJ2-7; 8 bases match TRBD1. The length of the CDR3 is 13 residues. Germline CDR1 is MDHEN and CDR2 is SYDVKM. The CDR3: CASSPIGAGQGFF. For the CDR3, the DNA is TGTGCCAGCAGCCCAATTGGGGCAGGACAGGGTTTTTTC.

The CDR3 DNA reads as TGTGCCAGCAGCACGACGGACAGACCGAATAATTCACCCCTCCACTTT. It encodes CASSTTDRPNNSPLHF. V and J are TRBV9 and TRBJ1-6; D is possibly TRBD1 (6 bases). CDR1 is SGDLS and CDR2 is YYNGEE in the germline V gene. V lost 4 bases and J 5 bases, leaving 16 bases between the germline ends. The CDR3 totals 16 residues.

The V and J genes are TRBV2 and TRBJ2-7; a weak D match, TRBD2 (5 bases). The CDR3 is made up of 11 amino acids. Trimming took 10 bases from V and 0 from J, leaving 7 bases between them. Germline V gives CDR1 SNHLY, CDR2 FYNNEI. As DNA, the CDR3 is TGTGCCACCCGGGGCTCCTACGAGCAGTACTTC. It is translated as CATRGSYEQYF.

The chain carries TRBV7-2 and TRBJ2-1; no clear D. The CDR3 is made up of 13 amino acids. The V gene's germline CDR1 is SGHTA and CDR2 FQGNSA. Between the trimmed V and J ends, which lost 3 bases and 1 base, there was a span of 4 bases. DNA of the CDR3: TGTGCCAGCAGCTTCTCTTCCTACAATGAGCAGTTCTTC. The encoded protein is CASSFSSYNEQFF.

The V call is TRBV11-2, the J call TRBJ1-1, with D hard to call. Germline-derived CDR1 and CDR2 are SGHAT and FQNNGV. Between the trimmed V and J ends, which lost 5 bases and 2 bases, there was a span of 6 bases. CDR3 size: 12 residues. CDR3 in amino acids: CASSEQNTEAFF. The CDR3 DNA is TGTGCCAGCAGCGAACAAAACACTGAAGCTTTCTTT.

This chain joins TRBV11-1 and TRBJ1-4, with 10 nucleotides matching TRBD1. There are 15 residues in the CDR3. V was pared by 6 bases and J by 8 bases, with 9 bases of the junction left unmatched. From germline, CDR1 is SGHAT and CDR2 FQDESV (reference sequence). The CDR3 DNA is TGTGCCAGCAGGCAGACAGGGGGCGTTCACGAAAAACTGTTTTTT. This sequence encodes CASRQTGGVHEKLFF.

This chain uses TRBV28 with TRBJ2-7; 9 positions match TRBD1. V lost 3 bases to trimming and J lost 0 bases; unmatched junction nucleotides: 6. Germline V gene lookup returns CDR1 MDHEN and CDR2 SYDVKM. This CDR3 region has 16 residues. CDR3 sequence reads: CASSFLGQGTSYEQYF. Here the CDR3 DNA reads TGTGCCAGCAGTTTCCTAGGACAGGGGACCTCCTACGAGCAGTACTTC.

The chain couples TRBV9 to TRBJ1-2, with 7 bases fitting TRBD1. The CDR3 sequence is 13 residues long. After removal of 3 bases from V and 6 bases from J, the junction contained 5 bases not matched to a gene. CDR1 and CDR2 (germline): SGDLS, YYNGEE. In DNA, the CDR3 is TGTGCCAGCAGCGCGACAGGGTGGGATGGCTACACCTTC. Amino acid sequence: CASSATGWDGYTF.

J is TRBJ2-7 and V is TRBV6-1; D might be TRBD2 (6 bases). This CDR3 is built from 15 residues. Germline V lookup: CDR1 MNHNS, CDR2 SASEGT. The germline V and J ends were trimmed by 1 base and 0 bases, with 10 bases remaining between them. CDR3 amino acids: CASSEEDSGSYEQYF. The CDR3 DNA follows: TGTGCCAGCAGTGAAGAGGATAGCGGCTCCTACGAGCAGTACTTC.

V is TRBV3-1 (or the pseudogene TRBV3-2) and J is TRBJ2-1; 7 nucleotides match TRBD1. The V gene's germline CDR1 is LGHDT and CDR2 YNNKEL (reference sequence). Trimming at V came to 2 bases and at J to 2 bases, leaving 3 bases not matched to a gene. This CDR3 is built from 15 residues. CDR3: CASSQTTGTYNEQFF. The CDR3 nucleotides read TGTGCCAGCAGCCAAACGACAGGGACCTACAATGAGCAGTTCTTC.

J is TRBJ2-6 and V is TRBV20-1; 11 bases align to TRBD2. CDR1 and CDR2 from the germline V gene are DFQATT and SNEGSKA (reference sequence). This CDR3 comprises 18 residues. V lost 3 bases and J lost 1; bases outside the gene matches: 8. For the CDR3, the DNA is TGCAGTGCTAGTCGGGTGGGGACTAGCGGATCTGGGGCCAACGTCCTGACTTTC. As protein: CSASRVGTSGSGANVLTF.

The genes are TRBV30 and TRBJ1-2; D is unclear. Germline V gives CDR1 GTSNPN, CDR2 SVGIG (reference sequence). CDR3 length: 13 residues. V lost 3 bases and J lost 4, with 12 bases in between. The CDR3 DNA reads TGTGCCTGGAGGAGGCAAGTGGCCTATGGCTACACCTTC. Translation gives CAWRRQVAYGYTF. Complete variable domain (other parts from reference TRBV30 and TRBJ1-2): SQTIHQWPATLVQPVGSPLSLECTVEGTSNPNLYWYRQAAGRGLQLLFYSVGIGQISSEVPQNLSASRPQDRQFILSSKKLLLSDSGFYLCAWRRQVAYGYTFGSGTRLTVV.

The CDR3 bases are TGTGCCAGCAGCCCTGCGGGACAGGGATCGGAAAAACTGTTTTTT. This gives the protein CASSPAGQGSEKLFF. This rearrangement joins TRBV5-6 to TRBJ1-4, with 9 bases lining up with TRBD1. The CDR3 contains 15 residues. The V segment lost 4 bases and the J segment 8 bases; nucleotides outside the gene matches: 9. Germline V gene sequence: CDR1 SGHDT, CDR2 YYEEEE.

V is TRBV7-2 and J is TRBJ2-1; tentatively, D is TRBD2 (6 bases). Looked up from germline, CDR1 is SGHTA and CDR2 is FQGNSA. Trimming left V 5 bases short and J 1 base short, with 15 bases between. The CDR3 is 16 residues long. CDR3 loop: CASSASGGASYNEQFF. As DNA, the CDR3 is TGTGCCAGCAGCGCGTCCGGGGGAGCATCCTACAATGAGCAGTTCTTC.